A single sample gave rise to the 22 T cell receptor beta chains below, sequenced in a study of Ad26.COV2.S vaccination and SARS-CoV-2 variants (dated by TCRdb to the early 2020s). Read against the paper, the sample's treatment or condition label means: some 19 received Ad26.COV2.S at low or high dose, single or two shots; roughly 5 received placebo; per-sample allocation not given. Repertoires of vaccine and placebo recipients were sequenced from samples collected on day 63 after the first injection. Libraries came from the immunoSEQ multiplex PCR assay. The source is immuneACCESS, and TCRdb retained only in-frame sequences with V and J called. Part of the clones is not carried over; for the studies checked, unresolved V genes explain less than half of this, and the remainder is unexplained. The sample includes about 350,000 clones, with about 85% observed a single time. Roughly 3.5% of the sample belongs to the ten largest clones.

The source material was peripheral blood, sampled in a trial of Ad26.COV2.S vaccine versus placebo. The receptors were sampled from a person between 18 and 59 years old who received the Ad26.COV2.S COVID-19 vaccine or a placebo.

The CDR3 reads CALSGTEETQYF. For the CDR3, the DNA is TGTGCCCTTTCAGGGACAGAAGAGACCCAGTACTTC. V usage is TRBV30 and J usage is TRBJ2-5; 7 bases agree with TRBD1. Germline CDR1 and CDR2: GTSNPN and SVGIG (reference sequence). The CDR3 has 12 residues. V dropped 8 bases and J dropped 3; count of bases not matched to a gene: 6.

V is TRBV7-8 and J is TRBJ2-7, with a tentative D call TRBD1 (6 bases). Germline V gene lookup returns CDR1 SGHVS and CDR2 FQNEAQ. Trimming removed 1 base from V and 4 bases from J, with 14 bases in between. The CDR3 loop spans 15 amino acids. CDR3 nucleotide sequence: TGTGCCAGCAGCTTAGGGACAGACCATTCTTACGAGCAGTACTTC. Its translation is CASSLGTDHSYEQYF.

The rearrangement uses TRBV30 and TRBJ1-2; 9 bases match TRBD1. Per the germline V gene, CDR1 is GTSNPN and CDR2 is SVGIG (reference sequence). The CDR3 runs to 14 residues. The V gene end was trimmed by 0 bases and the J gene end by 2 bases; junction bases not matched to a gene: 1. CDR3 amino acids: CAWSVGTGNYGYTF. For the CDR3, the DNA is TGTGCCTGGAGTGTAGGGACAGGGAACTATGGCTACACCTTC.

The V call is TRBV27, the J call TRBJ1-1; D is ambiguous. The CDR3 totals 13 residues. Germline V lookup: CDR1 MNHEY, CDR2 SMNVEV (reference sequence). V was cut by 0 bases and J by 2 bases, with 4 bases left in between. The chain's CDR3 is CASSLSPNTEAFF. For the CDR3, the DNA is TGTGCCAGCAGTTTATCCCCTAACACTGAAGCTTTCTTT.

This chain uses TRBV11-2 with TRBJ1-4; 7 bases line up with TRBD1. The CDR3 extends over 15 amino acids. Germline CDR1 reads SGHAT; CDR2 reads FQNNGV. Germline trimming cut 3 bases from V and 7 bases from J; bases unmatched to any gene: 8. The CDR3 region is CASSLGDSFGEKLFF. Here the CDR3 DNA reads TGTGCCAGCAGCTTGGGGGACAGTTTCGGTGAAAAACTGTTTTTT.

This clone was observed a single time. This chain's CDR3 is CAWVPGGSNQPQHF. The CDR3 coding sequence is TGTGCCTGGGTCCCCGGTGGAAGCAATCAGCCCCAGCATTTT. This rearrangement joins TRBV30 to TRBJ1-5; D unresolved. Germline CDR1 reads GTSNPN; CDR2 reads SVGIG (reference sequence). The V gene lost 5 bases and the J gene lost 1 base, with 12 bases spanning the gap. CDR3 length: 14 amino acids.

This chain connects TRBV5-1 to TRBJ2-1; 9 bases match TRBD2. CDR1 and CDR2 from the germline V gene are SGHRS and YFSETQ. Trimming cost V 4 bases and J 0 bases; bases outside gene matches: 2. The CDR3 runs to 15 residues. The chain's CDR3 is CASSLAGYSYNEQFF. In DNA, the CDR3 is TGCGCCAGCAGCCTAGCGGGATACTCCTACAATGAGCAGTTCTTC.

V and J are TRBV19 and TRBJ2-5, with TRBD1 as a possible D gene (6 bases). CDR1 and CDR2 (germline): LNHDA, SQIVND (reference sequence). The CDR3 has 15 residues. V gave up 6 bases and J gave up 5 bases, with 19 bases separating them. The CDR3, as DNA: TGTGCCAGTAGCGACAGGCCTCTAGCCCGGGAGACCCAGTACTTC. This translates into CASSDRPLARETQYF.

The CDR3 DNA reads as TGTGCCAGCAGCTCCAGGACTAGCGGGGGGGGCCTGGGCACAGATACGCAGTATTTT. It translates to CASSSRTSGGGLGTDTQYF. The chain is built from TRBV7-9 and TRBJ2-3; 15 bases fit TRBD2. The germline CDR1 and CDR2 sequences are SEHNR and FQNEAQ (reference sequence). Trimming removed 4 bases from V and 1 base from J; junction bases left unmatched: 9. The CDR3 is 19 residues long.

The rearrangement links TRBV18 to TRBJ1-1, with D possibly matching TRBD1 (6 bases). The CDR3 extends over 15 amino acids. Trimming took 2 bases from V and 3 from J, leaving 13 bases between them. The germline CDR1 and CDR2 sequences are KGHSH and LQKENI. The CDR3 DNA is TGTGCCAGCTCACCAATCGGGGGCTTGGACACTGAAGCTTTCTTT. It yields the protein CASSPIGGLDTEAFF.

The chain joins TRBV7-8 to TRBJ2-5; TRBD2 agrees at 7 bases. CDR1 is SGHVS, CDR2 FQNEAQ, per germline. J lost 2 bases, V lost 4 bases, and 7 bases had no gene match. The length of the CDR3 is 15 residues. The CDR3 reads CASSSSAGEQETQYF. The CDR3 nucleotides read TGTGCCAGCAGCTCGTCCGCGGGGGAACAAGAGACCCAGTACTTC.

The chain uses TRBV27 and TRBJ1-2; TRBD1 aligns across 10 bases. CDR3 length: 14 amino acids. Unmatched junction bases numbered 1, after V lost 3 bases and J lost 3 bases. Germline values: CDR1 MNHEY, CDR2 SMNVEV (reference sequence). The chain's CDR3 is CASSFGTGDYGYTF. The DNA for the CDR3 is TGTGCCAGCAGTTTCGGGACAGGGGACTATGGCTACACCTTC.

The J gene is TRBJ1-5, the V gene TRBV24-1, with D perhaps matching TRBD1 (5 bases). V was trimmed by 4 bases and J by 5 bases, leaving 17 bases between them. The CDR3 is 16 residues long. In germline, CDR1 is KGHDR, CDR2 SFDVKD. CDR3: CATSEREPDSYQPQHF. The CDR3 nucleotides read TGTGCCACCAGTGAACGTGAGCCCGACAGTTATCAGCCCCAGCATTTT.

The V and J genes are TRBV5-1 and TRBJ2-7; 9 bases align to TRBD2. Per the germline V gene, CDR1 is SGHRS and CDR2 is YFSETQ. The CDR3 runs 16 residues. Trimming removed 1 base from V and 1 base from J; junction bases left unmatched: 6. The CDR3 region has the DNA TGCGCCAGCAGCTTGACAGGTAGCGGGAGATCCTACGAGCAGTACTTC. This codes for CASSLTGSGRSYEQYF.

This clone was seen a single time. The J gene is TRBJ2-5, the V gene TRBV4-2, with 10 bases aligning to TRBD1. Trimming cost V 4 bases and J 3 bases; bases outside gene matches: 5. The germline V gene encodes CDR1 LGHNA and CDR2 YNFKEQ. This CDR3 is 15 amino acids long. CDR3 nucleotide sequence: TGTGCCAGCAGCCGGGCGGGACAGGGGAAAGAGACCCAGTACTTC. Residues: CASSRAGQGKETQYF.

The V and J genes are TRBV19 and TRBJ2-3; a possible D gene is TRBD2 (6 bases). There are 16 residues in the CDR3. Trimming left V 1 base short and J 2 bases short, with 13 bases between. Germline-derived CDR1 and CDR2 are LNHDA and SQIVND (reference sequence). The CDR3 loop reads CASSIGKAGFTDTQYF. In nucleotides, the CDR3 is TGTGCCAGTAGTATAGGGAAGGCGGGGTTCACAGATACGCAGTATTTT.

The chain combines TRBV7-2 with TRBJ2-3; 7 bases match TRBD2. V shed 0 bases and J 3 bases; nucleotides not matched to a gene: 9. The CDR3 loop spans 17 amino acids. CDR1 is SGHTA and CDR2 is FQGNSA in the germline V gene. For the CDR3, the DNA is TGTGCCAGCAGCTTAGCCCTAGTGGTCGGGGGGACAGATACGCAGTATTTT. Amino acids: CASSLALVVGGTDTQYF.

The chain uses TRBV7-9 and TRBJ1-1; D is unclear. Deletions cut 2 bases from V and 4 bases from J, with 11 bases between. The CDR3 length is 14 residues. Germline values: CDR1 SEHNR, CDR2 FQNEAQ (reference sequence). The chain's CDR3 is CASSLSGSGTEAFF. CDR3 sequence (DNA): TGTGCCAGCAGCTTATCCGGATCGGGCACTGAAGCTTTCTTT.

The CDR3 loop reads CASSYSWAYGYTF. The CDR3 bases are TGTGCCAGCAGTTACTCATGGGCTTATGGCTACACCTTC. This sequence joins TRBV6-5 and TRBJ1-2; D uncertain. From germline, CDR1 is MNHEY and CDR2 SVGAGI. V was clipped by 0 bases and J by 5 bases, with 7 bases between them. CDR3 size: 13 residues.

The rearrangement links TRBV7-9 to TRBJ2-7; 10 bases fit TRBD2. Per the germline V gene, CDR1 is SEHNR and CDR2 is FQNEAQ (reference sequence). V lost 4 bases, J lost 5 bases, and 5 bases stayed unmatched. The CDR3 totals 14 residues. CDR3 in DNA: TGTGCCAGCAGCTCCATAGCGGGGGGCCACGAGCAGTACTTC. Residues: CASSSIAGGHEQYF.

V usage is TRBV27 and J usage is TRBJ1-2; the D gene is possibly TRBD1 (6 bases). The germline V and J ends were trimmed by 2 bases and 8 bases, with 18 bases remaining between them. This CDR3 contains 15 residues. The germline gives CDR1 MNHEY, CDR2 SMNVEV (reference sequence). The CDR3 sequence: CASSLTGGGQWGYTF. The CDR3 coding sequence is TGTGCCAGCAGTTTAACGGGCGGGGGGCAATGGGGCTACACCTTC.

This rearrangement joins TRBV30 to TRBJ2-3; D unclear. The V gene's germline CDR1 is GTSNPN and CDR2 SVGIG (reference sequence). The CDR3 loop spans 14 amino acids. The ends were cut back, 2 bases at V and 0 bases at J, with 9 bases in the middle. Here the CDR3 DNA reads TGTGCCTGGAGTAAAGGGTCTAGCACAGATACGCAGTATTTT. This sequence encodes CAWSKGSSTDTQYF.